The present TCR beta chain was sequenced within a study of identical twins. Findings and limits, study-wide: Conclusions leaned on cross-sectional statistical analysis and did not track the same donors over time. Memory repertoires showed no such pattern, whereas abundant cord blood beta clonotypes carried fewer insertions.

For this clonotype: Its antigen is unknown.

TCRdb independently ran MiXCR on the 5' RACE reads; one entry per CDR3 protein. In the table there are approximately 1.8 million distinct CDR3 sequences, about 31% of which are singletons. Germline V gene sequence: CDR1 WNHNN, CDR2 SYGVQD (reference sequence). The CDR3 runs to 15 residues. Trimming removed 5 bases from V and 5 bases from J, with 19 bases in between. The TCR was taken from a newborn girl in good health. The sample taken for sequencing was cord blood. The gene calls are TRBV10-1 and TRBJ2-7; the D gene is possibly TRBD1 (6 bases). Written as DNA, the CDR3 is TGCGCCAGCAGTCGGGACAACCCGGTGGTCGACGAGCAGTACTTC. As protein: CASSRDNPVVDEQYF.